The sequence of this T cell receptor beta chain was determined in a study of regulatory T cells in long-lasting Graves disease. General study points: Persistent disease was characterized by preferential usage of TRBV28, TRBJ1-2 and TRBJ2-5. With a small sample size, accuracy may have been reduced.

Both iRepertoire HTBI primers and Arm-PCR of CDR3 regions were used to build the TCR beta libraries. TCRdb analysed the multiplex PCR reads with MiXCR anew, one entry per CDR3 protein. Among approximately 490,000 distinct CDR3 sequences, roughly 17% were seen once, and the ten largest hold about 12%. In this sample, this clonotype turned up many times. Its antigen remains unidentified. V lost 3 bases and J 3 bases, leaving 12 bases between the germline ends. Germline CDR1 and CDR2: DFQATT and SNEGSKA (reference sequence). The CDR3 length is 14 residues. Stated time point: newly diagnosed GD, antithyroid drugs for less than 3 months. TCR sequences were obtained from RNA taken from PBMCs. This sample also appeared in a second study, on T cells in Graves' hyperthyroidism and ophthalmopathy. That paper states: HTBI primers drove first-round RT-PCR of the TCR CDR3. Ophthalmopathy prediction by the model preceded onset by a median roughly 6 months.

The chain has TRBV20-1 and TRBJ1-5, with D perhaps TRBD1 (5 bases). This specimen was peripheral blood mononuclear cells (PBMCs), taken at new diagnosis, from a patient treated with antithyroid drugs. The source of this sequence is a man in his forties with Graves disease. CDR3 region: CSASKGFNNQPQHF. The CDR3 DNA sequence: TGCAGTGCTAGTAAGGGGTTTAACAATCAGCCCCAGCATTTT.